This T cell receptor beta chain was recorded in a study of blood T cell repertoires in COVID-19. Donors in Cohort 3 who had recovered were those with two negative PCRs, healthcare professional clearance, or resolution of their symptoms. Profiling relied on immunoSEQ multiplex PCR, and the TCRdb table lists in-frame clones only, not all of them. This table holds approximately 230,000 clones, around 84% found once. Material: PBMCs or T cells enriched from blood (not recorded which). The sequence was collected from a man aged 40-50 years who had recovered from COVID-19.

The CDR3 loop is CASSKQGYQPQHF. The CDR3 DNA reads TGTGCCAGCAGCAAACAGGGTTATCAGCCCCAGCATTTT. The rearrangement links TRBV6-2 or TRBV6-3 to TRBJ1-5, with a possible D match to TRBD1 (6 bases). The V end lost 6 bases, the J end lost 5 bases, and 11 bases lay between the germline ends. Germline CDR1 reads MNHEY; CDR2 reads SVGEGT. The CDR3 has 13 amino acids.